A selection of T cell receptor beta chains follows, all from one sample in a study of cytomegalovirus exposure and HLA in healthy donors. Generated by immunoSEQ multiplex PCR, the TCRdb table keeps only in-frame clones and is missing some. The sample yields more than 50,000 clones, of which the top ten take up around an eighth. The sample was PBMCs. Receptors were obtained from a man aged 18 to 30 in good health and CMV-seropositive. The CDR3 runs from the conserved cysteine through the conserved F or W. The D gene is left open where the match is weak.

V gene: TRBV7-9; J gene: TRBJ2-3; D gene: -; CDR3 protein: CASSRRQLTDTQYF; CDR3 DNA: TGTGCCAGCAGCCGACGACAACTCACAGATACGCAGTATTTT
V gene: TRBV6-1; J gene: TRBJ2-7; D gene: TRBD2; CDR3 protein: CASLPASGSSYEQYF; CDR3 DNA: TGTGCCAGCCTCCCCGCTAGCGGGAGCTCCTACGAGCAGTACTTC
V gene: TRBV18; J gene: TRBJ1-5; D gene: -; CDR3 protein: CASSSIGNSGQPQHF; CDR3 DNA: TGTGCCAGCTCATCCATAGGGAATTCGGGGCAGCCCCAGCATTTT
V gene: TRBV27; J gene: TRBJ1-5; D gene: -; CDR3 protein: CASSSQGGGQPQHF; CDR3 DNA: TGTGCCAGCAGTTCCCAGGGAGGCGGTCAGCCCCAGCATTTT
V gene: TRBV7-2; J gene: TRBJ2-7; D gene: TRBD1; CDR3 protein: CASSWDRVGYEQYF; CDR3 DNA: TGTGCCAGCAGCTGGGACAGGGTTGGGTACGAGCAGTACTTC
V gene: TRBV9; J gene: TRBJ2-1; D gene: TRBD2; CDR3 protein: CASSARSGRQDNEQFF; CDR3 DNA: TGTGCCAGCAGCGCCCGTAGCGGGAGGCAAGACAATGAGCAGTTCTTC
V gene: TRBV7-9; J gene: TRBJ2-7; D gene: -; CDR3 protein: CASSLGGLTYEQYF; CDR3 DNA: TGTGCCAGCAGCCTAGGGGGACTTACCTACGAGCAGTACTTC
V gene: TRBV13; J gene: TRBJ1-1; D gene: TRBD1; CDR3 protein: CASSSRGTLSEAFF; CDR3 DNA: TGTGCCAGCAGCTCCAGGGGGACACTCTCTGAAGCTTTCTTT
V gene: TRBV27; J gene: TRBJ2-1; D gene: TRBD1; CDR3 protein: CASGWWTGMNNEQFF; CDR3 DNA: TGTGCCAGCGGTTGGTGGACAGGGATGAACAATGAGCAGTTCTTC
V gene: TRBV10-3; J gene: TRBJ2-1; D gene: TRBD2; CDR3 protein: CAIRVTSGAGVEQFF; CDR3 DNA: TGTGCCATCAGGGTGACTAGCGGGGCGGGAGTTGAGCAGTTCTTC
V gene: TRBV9; J gene: TRBJ2-7; D gene: TRBD2; CDR3 protein: CASSVGTSGTYEQYF; CDR3 DNA: TGTGCCAGCAGTGTAGGGACTAGCGGTACCTACGAGCAGTACTTC
V gene: TRBV28; J gene: TRBJ2-5; D gene: TRBD2; CDR3 protein: CASSGRTGTSGRKQETQYF; CDR3 DNA: TGTGCCAGCAGTGGGCGTACCGGGACTAGCGGGAGGAAACAAGAGACCCAGTACTTC
V gene: TRBV7-9; J gene: TRBJ2-1; D gene: -; CDR3 protein: CASSTNRVVYNEQFF; CDR3 DNA: TGTGCCAGCAGCACTAACAGGGTCGTCTACAATGAGCAGTTCTTC
V gene: TRBV27; J gene: TRBJ1-2; D gene: -; CDR3 protein: CASSPNGILYGYTF; CDR3 DNA: TGTGCCAGCAGTCCTAACGGGATCCTATATGGCTACACCTTC
V gene: TRBV11-3; J gene: TRBJ1-1; D gene: TRBD1; CDR3 protein: CASSLGDRSSDEAFF; CDR3 DNA: TGTGCCAGCAGCTTAGGGGACAGATCATCCGATGAAGCTTTCTTT
V gene: TRBV11-1; J gene: TRBJ2-7; D gene: TRBD1; CDR3 protein: CASSTGQETYEQYF; CDR3 DNA: TGTGCCAGCAGCACGGGACAGGAAACCTACGAGCAGTACTTC
V gene: TRBV9; J gene: TRBJ1-2; D gene: -; CDR3 protein: CASSVGGGDPHGYTF; CDR3 DNA: TGTGCCAGCAGCGTAGGTGGGGGCGATCCCCATGGCTACACCTTC
V gene: TRBV6-5; J gene: TRBJ2-7; D gene: -; CDR3 protein: CASSYRGASYEQYF; CDR3 DNA: TGTGCCAGCAGTTACCGGGGGGCATCCTACGAGCAGTACTTC
V gene: TRBV10-1; J gene: TRBJ2-1; D gene: -; CDR3 protein: CASSGSSGPSYNEQFF; CDR3 DNA: TGCGCCAGCAGTGGGAGTAGCGGACCCTCCTACAATGAGCAGTTCTTC
V gene: TRBV30; J gene: TRBJ1-1; D gene: -; CDR3 protein: CAWRAGLNTEAFF; CDR3 DNA: TGTGCCTGGAGGGCGGGTTTGAACACTGAAGCTTTCTTT
V gene: TRBV7-9; J gene: TRBJ2-5; D gene: -; CDR3 protein: CASSPPRGETQYF; CDR3 DNA: TGTGCCAGCAGCCCACCTAGGGGCGAGACCCAGTACTTC
V gene: TRBV30; J gene: TRBJ1-1; D gene: TRBD1; CDR3 protein: CAWSAGQGTSEAFF; CDR3 DNA: TGTGCCTGGAGTGCGGGACAGGGGACTAGTGAAGCTTTCTTT
V gene: TRBV7-9; J gene: TRBJ1-2; D gene: -; CDR3 protein: CASSLARGEVDYGYTF; CDR3 DNA: TGTGCCAGCAGCCTAGCACGCGGGGAAGTCGACTATGGCTACACCTTC
V gene: TRBV19; J gene: TRBJ2-3; D gene: -; CDR3 protein: CASSGSSDTQYF; CDR3 DNA: TGTGCCAGTAGTGGTAGTTCAGATACGCAGTATTTT
V gene: TRBV25-1; J gene: TRBJ2-6; D gene: TRBD1; CDR3 protein: CASSDSDRGGANVLTF; CDR3 DNA: TGTGCCAGCAGTGACTCCGACAGGGGTGGGGCCAACGTCCTGACTTTC
V gene: TRBV10-3; J gene: TRBJ1-1; D gene: -; CDR3 protein: CAISESDTYTEAFF; CDR3 DNA: TGTGCCATCAGTGAGTCGGACACGTACACTGAAGCTTTCTTT
V gene: TRBV5-4; J gene: TRBJ1-3; D gene: TRBD1; CDR3 protein: CASSLDRGPGNTIYF; CDR3 DNA: TGTGCCAGCAGCTTGGATAGGGGGCCTGGAAACACCATATATTTT
V gene: TRBV28; J gene: TRBJ1-1; D gene: -; CDR3 protein: CASRGHGGTEAFF; CDR3 DNA: TGTGCCAGCAGGGGCCATGGAGGGACTGAAGCTTTCTTT
V gene: TRBV5-1; J gene: TRBJ2-7; D gene: TRBD1; CDR3 protein: CASTPQGSSYEQYF; CDR3 DNA: TGCGCCAGCACACCACAGGGGAGTTCCTACGAGCAGTACTTC
V gene: TRBV21-1; J gene: TRBJ1-1; D gene: -; CDR3 protein: CASSKGGQGTNTEAFF; CDR3 DNA: TGTGCCAGCAGCAAAGGGGGACAGGGGACGAACACTGAAGCTTTCTTT
V gene: TRBV5-5; J gene: TRBJ2-5; D gene: -; CDR3 protein: CASSLSGETQYF; CDR3 DNA: TGTGCCAGCAGCTTGTCAGGCGAGACCCAGTACTTC
V gene: TRBV11-3; J gene: TRBJ2-2; D gene: TRBD2; CDR3 protein: CASSLEGTSGGYTGELFF; CDR3 DNA: TGTGCCAGCAGCTTAGAGGGGACTAGCGGGGGTTACACCGGGGAGCTGTTTTTT
V gene: TRBV6-5; J gene: TRBJ2-1; D gene: TRBD2; CDR3 protein: CASSRGLAIYNEQFF; CDR3 DNA: TGTGCCAGCAGTCGGGGACTAGCGATATACAATGAGCAGTTCTTC
V gene: TRBV19; J gene: TRBJ1-1; D gene: -; CDR3 protein: CASSSQGGSTEAFF; CDR3 DNA: TGTGCCAGTAGTTCACAGGGTGGGAGCACTGAAGCTTTCTTT
V gene: TRBV5-5; J gene: TRBJ2-7; D gene: TRBD2; CDR3 protein: CASSYRSSGGYEQYF; CDR3 DNA: TGTGCCAGCAGCTACCGGTCCAGCGGGGGCTACGAGCAGTACTTC
V gene: TRBV10-3; J gene: TRBJ1-6; D gene: -; CDR3 protein: CAIREQGDNSPLHF; CDR3 DNA: TGTGCCATCAGAGAACAGGGTGATAATTCACCCCTCCACTTT
V gene: TRBV9; J gene: TRBJ2-1; D gene: TRBD1; CDR3 protein: CASSANTHRGDINEQFF; CDR3 DNA: TGTGCCAGCAGCGCTAACACGCACAGGGGGGATATCAATGAGCAGTTCTTC
V gene: TRBV29-1; J gene: TRBJ1-2; D gene: -; CDR3 protein: CSVEDPERDGYTF; CDR3 DNA: TGCAGCGTTGAAGATCCGGAGAGGGATGGCTACACCTTC
V gene: TRBV30; J gene: TRBJ2-5; D gene: TRBD1; CDR3 protein: CAWSTTGGGETQYF; CDR3 DNA: TGTGCCTGGAGTACAACAGGGGGCGGGGAGACCCAGTACTTC
V gene: TRBV5-1; J gene: TRBJ1-2; D gene: -; CDR3 protein: CASRSQGDYGYTF; CDR3 DNA: TGCGCCAGCAGATCACAGGGCGATTATGGCTACACCTTC
V gene: TRBV30; J gene: TRBJ2-5; D gene: -; CDR3 protein: CAWSVQGETQYF; CDR3 DNA: TGTGCCTGGAGTGTACAGGGAGAGACCCAGTACTTC
V gene: TRBV10-3; J gene: TRBJ2-7; D gene: -; CDR3 protein: CAISESAGYEQYF; CDR3 DNA: TGTGCCATCAGTGAGTCGGCGGGCTACGAGCAGTACTTC
V gene: TRBV19; J gene: TRBJ2-7; D gene: TRBD2; CDR3 protein: CASRLAGGPYEQYF; CDR3 DNA: TGTGCCAGTAGACTAGCGGGGGGACCCTACGAGCAGTACTTC
V gene: TRBV9; J gene: TRBJ2-4; D gene: TRBD2; CDR3 protein: CASSGTSGDIQYF; CDR3 DNA: TGTGCCAGCAGCGGGACTAGCGGGGACATTCAGTACTTC
V gene: TRBV19; J gene: TRBJ1-3; D gene: -; CDR3 protein: CASKSGSSGNTIYF; CDR3 DNA: TGTGCCAGCAAGTCGGGAAGCTCTGGAAACACCATATATTTT
V gene: TRBV28; J gene: TRBJ1-5; D gene: -; CDR3 protein: CASMLTAVRPQHF; CDR3 DNA: TGTGCCAGCATGCTGACCGCGGTAAGGCCCCAGCATTTT
V gene: TRBV10-1; J gene: TRBJ1-4; D gene: TRBD1; CDR3 protein: CASSGAPPGQNEKLFF; CDR3 DNA: TGCGCCAGCAGTGGGGCACCCCCGGGACAGAATGAAAAACTGTTTTTT
V gene: TRBV7-9; J gene: TRBJ1-1; D gene: -; CDR3 protein: CASSPSGGRPPDFF; CDR3 DNA: TGTGCCAGCAGTCCTTCGGGAGGACGCCCTCCCGATTTCTTT
V gene: TRBV5-6; J gene: TRBJ1-2; D gene: TRBD1; CDR3 protein: CASSLASGGQWNYGYTF; CDR3 DNA: TGTGCCAGCAGCTTGGCCTCAGGGGGCCAGTGGAACTATGGCTACACCTTC
V gene: TRBV7-3; J gene: TRBJ1-1; D gene: -; CDR3 protein: CASSSQGNTEAFF; CDR3 DNA: TGTGCCAGCAGCTCTCAGGGGAACACTGAAGCTTTCTTT
V gene: TRBV6-1; J gene: TRBJ2-1; D gene: -; CDR3 protein: CASSELSFSSYNEQFF; CDR3 DNA: TGTGCCAGCAGTGAGCTGTCTTTTAGCTCCTACAATGAGCAGTTCTTC
V gene: TRBV29-1; J gene: TRBJ2-1; D gene: TRBD1; CDR3 protein: CSVTSTGVTYNEQFF; CDR3 DNA: TGCAGCGTTACCTCGACAGGGGTAACCTACAATGAGCAGTTCTTC
V gene: TRBV19; J gene: TRBJ1-1; D gene: -; CDR3 protein: CASRRQPYTEAFF; CDR3 DNA: TGTGCCAGTAGACGACAGCCGTATACTGAAGCTTTCTTT
V gene: TRBV7-9; J gene: TRBJ2-7; D gene: TRBD2; CDR3 protein: CASQPWGGSYEQYF; CDR3 DNA: TGTGCCAGCCAGCCTTGGGGGGGGTCCTACGAGCAGTACTTC
V gene: TRBV13; J gene: TRBJ1-3; D gene: -; CDR3 protein: CASSLDRAGNTIYF; CDR3 DNA: TGTGCCAGCAGCTTAGACAGGGCAGGAAACACCATATATTTT
V gene: TRBV5-1; J gene: TRBJ1-1; D gene: -; CDR3 protein: CASSLIQGRNTEAFF; CDR3 DNA: TGCGCCAGCAGCTTAATTCAGGGGAGGAACACTGAAGCTTTCTTT
V gene: TRBV7-5; J gene: TRBJ2-3; D gene: -; CDR3 protein: CARSWGTGGRAGDTQYF; CDR3 DNA: TGTGCCAGAAGCTGGGGCACCGGCGGGAGGGCCGGGGATACGCAGTATTTT